This T cell receptor (beta chain) was documented in a study of blood T cell repertoires in COVID-19 (dated by TCRdb to 2019 to 2021). At the level of the whole study: Samples covering the acute and convalescent phases of COVID-19 were provided by collaborators in the United States, Italy and Spain. The prospective study material was composed of cDNA or gDNA derived from T cells, B-cell-depleted T cells, or PBMCs. The dataset comprised deeply sampled blood TCRbeta repertoires from subjects exposed to, actively infected with, or recovered from COVID-19. A freely available public database, intended as a resource for researchers studying the immune response to SARS-CoV-2, is where the repertoires were released. Samples were obtained from the ongoing ImmuneRACE study (first 160 participants) and from 1,200 or so subjects provided by 6 global collaborators. Sample metadata almost always included a de-identified subject ID, COVID-19 status, age in years and sex. Where available, HLA class I and class II types were obtained from metadata supplied by the sample provider rather than from assay-based typing. Here is what the overall study found, with its caveats: How much clinical and demographic metadata was included differed by source and by participant, and the metadata was provided uncurated.

Whole blood was collected in K2EDTA tubes by collaborating institutions according to the institutions' own protocols. For TCRbeta analysis, collaborator samples were shipped as frozen whole blood, as isolated PBMCs, or as DNA extracted from either sample type. For this clone: The specificity of this receptor is unknown. No base qualities exist here, and no much larger clone lies one base off it.

The CDR3 contains 14 residues, cysteine and phenylalanine counted. The DNA shown is the 42-base CDR3, in frame from base 1. For CDR1 and CDR2, the germline V gene (reference sequence) lists MNHEY and SMNVEV. V and J are trimmed by 6 bases and 4 bases, and the gene matches miss 6 bases of the junction. The immunoSEQ Assay, a bias-controlled multiplex PCR, was used to amplify TCRbeta CDR3 regions from genomic DNA. The paper's data handling went like this. The number of nucleated cells in each sample was estimated from the amplification of reference gene primers within the assay. Sequence reads were collapsed and filtered to measure the absolute abundance of every unique TCRbeta CDR3 rearrangement. Productive Simpson clonality was computed per sample as the square root of Simpson's diversity index over productive rearrangements. TCRdb took over this immuneACCESS table, retaining in-frame rearrangements with V and J assigned. Such tables are incomplete; in checked studies, under half of the missing clones stem from an unresolved V gene, and the remainder is unexplained. V, J and clone size are taken as reported in that table, and D and trimming were inferred from the DNA itself. Recorded for this sample are 30,000 to 45,000 clones; about 88% of them occurred a single time. Of the sample, roughly 10% is held by the ten largest clones.

The sample was peripheral blood. The TCR sequence derives from a man aged 55 to 70 with active COVID-19. The V gene is TRBV27 and the J gene is TRBJ2-5; 9 of the junction bases match TRBD1. Here is the DNA: TGTGCCAGCAGCCCAAACAGGGGGCTAGAGACCCAGTACTTC. Protein translation: CASSPNRGLETQYF.